Following are 20 T cell receptor beta chains from one sample sequenced in a study of blood T cell repertoires in COVID-19. Assay: immunoSEQ multiplex PCR; the TCRdb copy retains only in-frame clones and omits some. The table shows 250,000 to 300,000 clones, with roughly 90% occurring only once. Sequenced input: peripheral blood. All receptors derive from a woman between 50 and 59 years old who had recovered from COVID-19.

V gene TRBV4-3 combines with J gene TRBJ1-2; perhaps TRBD1 as D (5 bases). The CDR3 is made up of 15 amino acids. CDR1 is LGHNA, CDR2 YSLEER, per germline. V lost 3 bases, J lost 2 bases, and 13 bases lay in between. CDR3 in DNA: TGCGCCAGCAGCCATGAAGGGGTTCCGAACTATGGCTACACCTTC. Translation: CASSHEGVPNYGYTF.

This chain joins TRBV30 and TRBJ1-2; tentatively, D is TRBD1 (6 bases). The CDR3 has 13 amino acids. The germline V gene encodes CDR1 GTSNPN and CDR2 SVGIG (reference sequence). Trimming shortened V by 8 bases and J by 6 bases, and 19 bases separated the two germline ends. CDR3 residues: CAGGFAGGDGYTF. The DNA for the CDR3 is TGTGCCGGGGGCTTTGCGGGGGGAGATGGCTACACCTTC.

V and J are TRBV5-6 and TRBJ1-2; 11 positions match TRBD1. From germline, CDR1 is SGHDT and CDR2 YYEEEE. This CDR3 is built from 15 residues. The trim removed 2 bases at V and 7 bases at J, leaving 7 bases unmatched. CDR3 residues: CASSLPGQGGGGYTF. The DNA for the CDR3 is TGTGCCAGCAGCTTACCGGGACAGGGGGGCGGTGGCTACACCTTC.

The V call is TRBV9, the J call TRBJ1-1; D may be TRBD1 (5 bases). V lost 4 bases to trimming and J lost 5 bases, with 21 bases between them. CDR1 and CDR2 (germline): SGDLS, YYNGEE. The CDR3 extends over 16 amino acids. The CDR3 DNA reads TGTGCCAGCAGCCCAGGGCAGGGCGCTAAGGGGACTGAAGCTTTCTTT. Its translation: CASSPGQGAKGTEAFF.

The rearrangement links TRBV28 to TRBJ2-5, with no clear D. The CDR3 runs 11 residues. Germline values: CDR1 MDHEN, CDR2 SYDVKM. The V gene lost 7 bases and the J gene lost 5 bases, with 8 bases spanning the gap. CDR3 amino acids: CASNLRETQYF. In nucleotides, the CDR3 is TGTGCCAGCAATTTGAGGGAGACCCAGTACTTC.

This clone was detected ten times or more. The CDR3 bases are TGCAGCGTTGTCCCCGGGACACCTTTCTACGAGCAGTACTTC. It codes for CSVVPGTPFYEQYF. The rearrangement links TRBV29-1 to TRBJ2-7, with a weak D call TRBD1 (6 bases). This CDR3 contains 14 residues. Trimming took 4 bases from V and 3 from J, leaving 16 bases between them. The germline gives CDR1 SQVTM, CDR2 ANQGSEA.

Comments on this clone: A much larger clone lies a single base off, so this may be a read error. This CDR3 is also generated by other DNA sequences in the sample. The rearrangement joins TRBV11-2 to TRBJ1-2, with TRBD1 matching 7 bases. V trimming: 0 bases; J trimming: 5 bases; junction bases outside the gene matches: 12. The CDR3 is 17 residues long. The germline CDR1 and CDR2 sequences are SGHAT and FQNNGV. The CDR3 DNA is TGTGCCAGCAGCTTAGAGCCCCAGGGGGTAAACCCTTATGGCTACACCTTC. This codes for CASSLEPQGVNPYGYTF.

The genes are TRBV3-1 (or the pseudogene TRBV3-2) and TRBJ2-3; 10 positions match TRBD2. The CDR3 spans 17 residues. Losses at the gene ends were 0 bases for V and 2 bases for J; bases not matched to a gene: 5. From germline, CDR1 is LGHDT and CDR2 YNNKEL (reference sequence). The CDR3 region has the DNA TGTGCCAGCAGCCAAGACCTAGCGGGGGCCCACACAGATACGCAGTATTTT. This encodes CASSQDLAGAHTDTQYF.

This clone appeared once. V and J are TRBV6-2 or TRBV6-3 and TRBJ2-7, with D possibly TRBD2 on 6 matching bases. Germline loops: CDR1 MNHEY, CDR2 SVGEGT. The CDR3 length is 14 residues. Trimming removed 4 bases from V and 3 bases from J, with 13 bases in between. This chain's CDR3 is CASSSPGVGYEQYF. The CDR3 nucleotides are TGTGCCAGCAGTTCTCCGGGAGTAGGCTACGAGCAGTACTTC.

The chain has TRBV7-2 and TRBJ1-1; 8 nucleotides line up with TRBD1. The V gene end was trimmed by 5 bases and the J gene end by 7 bases; junction bases not matched to a gene: 6. Germline V gene lookup returns CDR1 SGHTA and CDR2 FQGNSA. This CDR3 comprises 13 residues. The CDR3 protein is CASSQGQDYEAFF. The CDR3 DNA is TGTGCCAGCAGCCAGGGACAGGACTATGAAGCTTTCTTT.

This chain links TRBV4-3 with TRBJ2-3, with TRBD2 as a possible D gene (5 bases). CDR3 length: 16 amino acids. The germline CDR1 and CDR2 sequences are LGHNA and YSLEER. The V end lost 0 bases, the J end lost 0 bases, and 10 bases lay between the germline ends. CDR3 in amino acids: CASSQDTGSSTDTQYF. CDR3 coding DNA: TGCGCCAGCAGCCAAGATACGGGAAGTAGCACAGATACGCAGTATTTT.

The rearrangement links TRBV2 to TRBJ1-2; TRBD1 matches 8 bases. V lost 5 bases and J lost 4; bases outside the gene matches: 3. The length of the CDR3 is 13 residues. The germline V gene has CDR1 SNHLY and CDR2 FYNNEI. CDR3 residues: CASSYGQGYGYTF. The CDR3 region has the DNA TGTGCCAGCAGTTACGGACAGGGCTATGGCTACACCTTC.

For the CDR3, the DNA is TGCGCCAGCAGCCACGAGGGCAGGAACTATGGCTACACCTTC. It yields the protein CASSHEGRNYGYTF. The rearrangement links TRBV4-1 to TRBJ1-2; unclear D gene. V was pared by 3 bases and J by 2 bases, with 10 bases between. The CDR3 consists of 14 residues. CDR1 MGHRA and CDR2 YSYEKL come from the germline V gene.

The CDR3 spells CASSSRETHTDTQYF. CDR3 coding DNA: TGTGCCAGCAGCTCACGGGAAACCCACACAGATACGCAGTATTTT. This chain joins TRBV9 and TRBJ2-3; TRBD2 might be the D (5 bases). Trimming left V 4 bases short and J 2 bases short, with 14 bases between. The CDR3 sequence is 15 residues long. From germline, CDR1 is SGDLS and CDR2 YYNGEE.

V gene TRBV6-5 combines with J gene TRBJ2-2; D gene uncertain. This CDR3 spans 15 amino acids. Trimming cost V 3 bases and J 2 bases, with 10 bases left between them. Germline V lookup: CDR1 MNHEY, CDR2 SVGAGI. The CDR3 DNA reads TGTGCCAGCAGTTATACCGGGTTCAACACCGGGGAGCTGTTTTTT. Protein: CASSYTGFNTGELFF.

This clone is a singleton in its sample. V usage is TRBV27 and J usage is TRBJ2-1, with 11 bases aligning to TRBD2. The V gene's germline CDR1 is MNHEY and CDR2 SMNVEV (reference sequence). With V trimmed by 4 bases and J by 0 bases, 11 bases remained unmatched. The length of the CDR3 is 19 residues. The CDR3 nucleotides are TGTGCCAGCAGTTGGTTTGGGGGACTAGCGGTTAGCTCCTACAATGAGCAGTTCTTC. Translating gives CASSWFGGLAVSSYNEQFF.

The J gene is TRBJ2-1, the V gene TRBV28; 7 bases align to TRBD2. The CDR3 is made up of 15 amino acids. Germline V gene data show CDR1 as MDHEN and CDR2 as SYDVKM. Trimming took 4 bases from V and 1 from J; bases not matched to a gene: 4. In DNA, the CDR3 is TGTGCCAGCAGTTCTCGCGGGAGTTCCTACAATGAGCAGTTCTTC. Encoded protein: CASSSRGSSYNEQFF.

This clone was detected only once. The chain employs TRBV5-4 and TRBJ1-3; D is perhaps TRBD1 (5 bases). The germline V gene has CDR1 SGHNT and CDR2 YYREEE (reference sequence). V lost 5 bases, J lost 2 bases, and 17 bases lay in between. The CDR3 has 16 residues. CDR3 coding DNA: TGTGCCAGCAGTCCCGGACGGGGGGAAGCTGGAAACACCATATATTTT. This gives the protein CASSPGRGEAGNTIYF. The full variable domain, completed using reference TRBV5-4 and TRBJ1-3, is ETGVTQSPTHLIKTRGQQVTLRCSSQSGHNTVSWYQQALGQGPQFIFQYYREEENGRGNFPPRFSGLQFPNYSSELNVNALELDDSALYLCASSPGRGEAGNTIYFGEGSWLTVV.

This sequence joins TRBV10-3 and TRBJ2-7; TRBD1 matches at 11 bases. The V segment lost 6 bases and the J segment 5 bases; nucleotides outside the gene matches: 6. The CDR3 spans 14 residues. Per the germline V gene, CDR1 is ENHRY and CDR2 is SYGVKD. The CDR3 here is CAIRPGQGVDEQYF. In DNA, the CDR3 is TGTGCCATCAGGCCGGGACAGGGGGTCGACGAGCAGTACTTC.

This chain uses TRBV5-6 with TRBJ1-2; tentative D call: TRBD1 (5 bases). V lost 1 base and J 8 bases, leaving 15 bases between the germline ends. Germline CDR1 and CDR2: SGHDT and YYEEEE. CDR3 size: 14 residues. The CDR3 DNA follows: TGTGCCAGCAGCTTGTACGGGGGGACGCGCGGCTACACCTTC. As protein: CASSLYGGTRGYTF.